This T cell receptor (beta chain) was observed in a study of T-cell memory formation after mild COVID-19. Trimming took 1 base from V and 0 from J, leaving 7 bases between them. The CDR3 is made up of 15 amino acids. Germline CDR1 SGHRS, CDR2 YFSETQ. Study-level findings and limits: The finding that pre-infection memory included some responding clones suggested that cross-reactive memory joined.

TCRdb passed the 5' RACE reads through MiXCR, listing each CDR3 protein once. This repertoire shows hundreds of thousands of distinct CDR3 sequences, 15% to 20% found once; its top ten account for about 20%. This clonotype was seen more than once but under ten times. The antigen is not known. The chain has TRBV5-1 and TRBJ1-4, with D unresolved. Sequencing was done on a sample of PBMCs or a T cell subset sorted from them (not recorded which). The TCR originated in a man between 18 and 35 years old who had mild COVID-19 (a few samples of this study predate the infection). Cell type and time point are not known. The CDR3 here is CASSLSSTTNEKLFF. The CDR3 DNA reads as TGCGCCAGCAGCTTGTCCAGTACAACTAATGAAAAACTGTTTTTT. The whole variable domain, remainder taken from reference TRBV5-1 and TRBJ1-4, is KAGVTQTPRYLIKTRGQQVTLSCSPISGHRSVSWYQQTPGQGLQFLFEYFSETQRNKGNFPGRFSGRQFSNSRSEMNVSTLELGDSALYLCASSLSSTTNEKLFFGSGTQLSVL.